The 32 T cell receptor beta chains below all came from one sample that was sequenced in a study of T-cell memory formation after mild COVID-19. MiXCR, run by TCRdb on the 5' RACE reads, gives a single entry per CDR3 protein. The sample carries around 300,000 distinct CDR3 sequences, more than 15% recorded once. Sample: PBMCs or a T cell subset sorted from them (not recorded which). These receptors were taken from a man between 18 and 35 years old who had mild COVID-19 (a few samples of this study predate the infection). Cell type and time point are not known.

This clonotype has more than one count but fewer than ten. The genes are TRBV12-3 or TRBV12-4 and TRBJ2-2; possible D gene TRBD1, 6 bases. This CDR3 region has 14 residues. Trimming removed 6 bases from V and 12 bases from J, with 20 bases in between. The CDR3 here is CASSSIDRIWKLFF. The CDR3 nucleotides are TGTGCCAGCAGCTCGATCGACAGGATCTGGAAGCTGTTTTTT.

The chain combines TRBV6-2 or TRBV6-3 with TRBJ2-1; D perhaps matches TRBD2 (6 bases). The length of the CDR3 is 17 residues. The V and J ends lost 6 bases and 7 bases respectively, with 25 bases between them. The V gene's germline CDR1 is MNHEY and CDR2 SVGEGT. The chain's CDR3 is CASSSDSTGGITNEQFF. The CDR3 bases are TGTGCCAGCAGCTCCGACAGCACGGGCGGGATAACGAATGAGCAGTTCTTC.

This clonotype was recorded a few times. The CDR3 DNA sequence: TGCGCCAGCAGCCTCGGGACTAGCGGGGGGCGCACAGATACGCAGTATTTT. Translated: CASSLGTSGGRTDTQYF. This chain connects TRBV4-1 to TRBJ2-3, with 15 bases that match TRBD2. The CDR3 covers 17 residues. The V gene's germline CDR1 is MGHRA and CDR2 YSYEKL. J gave up 1 base and V 4 bases, and 3 bases lay outside the gene matches.

The V and J genes are TRBV7-2 and TRBJ2-1, with 8 bases fitting TRBD2. The CDR3 is made up of 18 amino acids. V lost 1 base to trimming and J lost 5 bases; unmatched junction nucleotides: 13. Germline CDR1 reads SGHTA; CDR2 reads FQGNSA. The CDR3 DNA is TGTGCCAGCAGCTTAGAGGCCCTCGGGGTAGCGGGGCACAATGAGCAGTTCTTC. Residues: CASSLEALGVAGHNEQFF.

The chain has TRBV4-1 and TRBJ2-5, with TRBD1 identical over 8 bases. With V trimmed by 4 bases and J by 4 bases, 5 bases remained unmatched. The length of the CDR3 is 14 residues. In germline, CDR1 is MGHRA, CDR2 YSYEKL. The CDR3 region is CASSPQGAVETQYF. The CDR3 bases are TGCGCCAGCAGCCCTCAGGGGGCCGTAGAGACCCAGTACTTC.

This clonotype was observed a few times. This chain uses TRBV9 with TRBJ1-2; D might be TRBD1 (6 bases). Germline V gene lookup returns CDR1 SGDLS and CDR2 YYNGEE. The V gene lost 1 base and the J gene lost 3 bases, with 7 bases spanning the gap. This CDR3 contains 13 residues. CDR3: CASSVSGDYGYTF. Written as DNA, the CDR3 is TGTGCCAGCAGCGTATCAGGGGACTATGGCTACACCTTC.

The chain uses TRBV7-2 and TRBJ2-5, with D hard to call. The CDR3 is made up of 14 amino acids. The germline gives CDR1 SGHTA, CDR2 FQGNSA. V was shortened by 5 bases and J by 6 bases, with 16 bases between the two germline ends. The CDR3 here is CASSPGPKGKTQYF. The CDR3 DNA reads as TGTGCCAGCAGCCCAGGCCCCAAGGGAAAGACCCAGTACTTC.

This clonotype occurred a few times. The CDR3 here is CASRQVGNYGYTF. The CDR3 DNA follows: TGTGCCAGCAGACAGGTGGGAAACTATGGCTACACCTTC. This sequence joins TRBV28 and TRBJ1-2; a possible D gene is TRBD1 (5 bases). Germline CDR1 MDHEN, CDR2 SYDVKM. This CDR3 is built from 13 residues. Trimming left V 6 bases short and J 2 bases short, with 10 bases between.

The chain employs TRBV12-3 or TRBV12-4 and TRBJ1-6; TRBD1 matches at 9 bases. The CDR3 is 13 residues long. The V gene end was trimmed by 6 bases and the J gene end by 9 bases; junction bases not matched to a gene: 3. The CDR3 region is CASSTDRGSPLHF. The CDR3 nucleotides read TGTGCCAGCAGCACGGACAGGGGTTCACCCCTCCACTTT.

This sequence joins TRBV6-6 and TRBJ2-3; 10 bases are a match to TRBD2. CDR1 and CDR2 (germline): MNHNY, SVGAGI (reference sequence). V lost 5 bases, J lost 5 bases, and 10 bases stayed unmatched. The CDR3 totals 16 residues. The CDR3 here is CASSRFTSGAIDTQYF. The CDR3 bases are TGTGCCAGCAGTCGTTTCACTAGCGGGGCTATAGATACGCAGTATTTT.

This chain links TRBV25-1 with TRBJ1-1; possible D gene TRBD1, 6 bases. Germline loops: CDR1 MGHDK, CDR2 SYGVNS. The CDR3 spans 14 residues. V was cut by 4 bases and J by 4 bases, with 13 bases left in between. CDR3 region: CASSVQGTFTEAFF. DNA for the CDR3: TGTGCCAGCAGTGTTCAGGGGACTTTCACTGAAGCTTTCTTT.

This clonotype was recorded many times. J is TRBJ2-7 and V is TRBV7-2; 10 bases align to TRBD2. CDR1 and CDR2 (germline): SGHTA, FQGNSA. V lost 2 bases and J lost 9; bases outside the gene matches: 7. The CDR3 has 14 amino acids. For the CDR3, the DNA is TGTGCCAGCAGCTTAAGAGCGGGGGGGCCGCGGCAGTACTTC. Residues: CASSLRAGGPRQYF.

The gene calls are TRBV6-1 and TRBJ1-1, with D maybe TRBD1 (5 bases). Between the trimmed V and J ends, which lost 6 bases and 6 bases, there was a span of 17 bases. The CDR3 totals 14 residues. The germline V gene has CDR1 MNHNS and CDR2 SASEGT. CDR3 sequence (DNA): TGTGCCAGCAGACCCACGGGGCGAGCAGCTGAAGCTTTCTTT. This translates into CASRPTGRAAEAFF.

CDR3 nucleotides: TGCGCCAGCAGTGACAGGATCGGGCAGGGGCACGGCTACACCTTC. Translated, it gives CASSDRIGQGHGYTF. The chain joins TRBV10-2 to TRBJ1-2, with D possibly TRBD1 on 6 matching bases. CDR1 is WSHSY, CDR2 SAAADI, per germline. This CDR3 spans 15 amino acids. The V and J ends lost 3 bases and 8 bases respectively, with 19 bases between them.

The rearrangement joins TRBV10-3 to TRBJ2-7; D not resolved. The CDR3 has 12 residues. Looked up from germline, CDR1 is ENHRY and CDR2 is SYGVKD. Deletions cut 2 bases from V and 3 bases from J, with 5 bases between. The CDR3 spells CAISEPGYEQYF. CDR3 nucleotides: TGTGCCATCAGTGAGCCGGGCTACGAGCAGTACTTC.

This clonotype has just a few counts. J is TRBJ2-2 and V is TRBV4-2; D possibly corresponds to TRBD2 (5 bases). V was clipped by 1 base and J by 4 bases, with 16 bases between them. This CDR3 is 17 amino acids long. The germline V gene has CDR1 LGHNA and CDR2 YNFKEQ. The CDR3 DNA sequence: TGTGCCAGCAGCCAAGGGCTTCTGCGGGTGGCCACCGGGGAGCTGTTTTTT. This gives the protein CASSQGLLRVATGELFF.

This sequence joins TRBV3-1 and TRBJ2-7; 7 nucleotides match TRBD2. The trim removed 4 bases at V and 2 bases at J, leaving 2 bases unmatched. The CDR3 contains 13 residues. Germline V gives CDR1 LGHDT, CDR2 YNNKEL (reference sequence). CDR3 bases: TGTGCCAGCAGCCGGGAGGGGCCCTACGAGCAGTACTTC. This translates into CASSREGPYEQYF.

This chain uses TRBV18 with TRBJ1-1, with D hard to call. CDR1 is KGHSH, CDR2 LQKENI, per germline. Trimming removed 5 bases from V and 1 base from J, with 17 bases in between. The CDR3 has 16 residues. CDR3 sequence (DNA): TGTGCCAGCTCATCCCACACAGCTGCGGCGAACACTGAAGCTTTCTTT. Its protein product is CASSSHTAAANTEAFF.

The rearrangement links TRBV5-6 to TRBJ1-1; D is perhaps TRBD1 (5 bases). Per the germline V gene, CDR1 is SGHDT and CDR2 is YYEEEE. The CDR3 is 17 amino acids. Trimming shortened V by 4 bases and J by 0 bases, and 19 bases separated the two germline ends. In DNA form, the CDR3 reads TGTGCCAGCAGCCGAATCCTGGCGCGACAGATGAACACTGAAGCTTTCTTT. This codes for CASSRILARQMNTEAFF.

This chain connects TRBV11-2 to TRBJ2-5; 16 bases match TRBD2. Per germline, CDR1 SGHAT and CDR2 FQNNGV. The CDR3 sequence is 16 residues long. J gave up 2 bases and V 5 bases, and 2 bases lay outside the gene matches. The CDR3 nucleotides read TGTGCCAGCAGCATGGGACTAGCGGGAGGGCAAGAGACCCAGTACTTC. Translating it yields CASSMGLAGGQETQYF.

This clonotype was counted many times. This rearrangement joins TRBV12-3 or TRBV12-4 to TRBJ2-1; 8 bases are a match to TRBD2. The J segment lost 1 base and the V segment lost 3 bases, leaving 2 bases of the junction unmatched. CDR3 length: 15 amino acids. The CDR3 DNA sequence: TGTGCCAGCAGTTTTCGGGAGGGGTCCTACAATGAGCAGTTCTTC. Translation gives CASSFREGSYNEQFF.

The rearrangement joins TRBV12-3 or TRBV12-4 to TRBJ1-1; D possibly corresponds to TRBD1 (5 bases). The CDR3 covers 13 residues. V dropped 2 bases and J dropped 5 bases, with 9 bases sitting between them. DNA of the CDR3: TGTGCCAGCAGTTTAACGGGGGTTACTGAAGCTTTCTTT. Amino acids: CASSLTGVTEAFF.

The chain combines TRBV6-5 with TRBJ1-1; D unclear. CDR1 is MNHEY, CDR2 SVGAGI, per germline. The length of the CDR3 is 12 residues. The V end lost 5 bases, the J end lost 8 bases, and 12 bases lay between the germline ends. CDR3 DNA: TGTGCCAGCAGTGTCTTCGGTGGGGAAGCTTTCTTT. Translated: CASSVFGGEAFF.

This clonotype was counted a few times. The chain recombines TRBV7-2 with TRBJ2-2; the match to TRBD2 covers 8 bases. Germline-derived CDR1 and CDR2 are SGHTA and FQGNSA. The CDR3 loop spans 14 amino acids. The V segment lost 10 bases and the J segment 4 bases; nucleotides outside the gene matches: 8. CDR3 bases: TGTGCCACCGCGGGACTAGGGGCCACCGGGGAGCTGTTTTTT. This sequence encodes CATAGLGATGELFF. The complete variable domain, with remaining parts taken from reference TRBV7-2 and TRBJ2-2, reads GAGVSQSPSNKVTEKGKDVELRCDPISGHTALYWYRQSLGQGLEFLIYFQGNSAPDKSGLPSDRFSAERTGGSVSTLTIQRTQQEDSAVYLCATAGLGATGELFFGEGSRLTVL.

V is TRBV6-4 and J is TRBJ2-1; D unresolved. Trimming removed 5 bases from V and 5 bases from J, with 16 bases in between. CDR1 MRHNA and CDR2 SNTAGT come from the germline V gene. The CDR3 is 15 residues long. In DNA, the CDR3 is TGTGCCAGCAGTCCCCTTGGGTCAGCCCACAATGAGCAGTTCTTC. Translation gives CASSPLGSAHNEQFF.

The chain links TRBV6-5 to TRBJ2-2, with D possibly matching TRBD2 (6 bases). V lost 5 bases and J lost 1, with 11 bases in between. The CDR3 spans 15 residues. The V gene's germline CDR1 is MNHEY and CDR2 SVGAGI. The CDR3 spells CASSPRDWNTGELFF. In nucleotides, the CDR3 is TGTGCCAGCAGTCCCCGGGACTGGAACACCGGGGAGCTGTTTTTT.

The chain uses TRBV4-1 and TRBJ2-5, with 9 bases matching TRBD1. CDR1 and CDR2 from the germline V gene are MGHRA and YSYEKL. The CDR3 loop spans 16 amino acids. The J segment lost 5 bases and the V segment lost 1 base, leaving 8 bases of the junction unmatched. The chain's CDR3 is CASSQGPGQGEETQYF. CDR3 in DNA: TGCGCCAGCAGCCAAGGCCCGGGACAGGGCGAGGAGACCCAGTACTTC.

This clonotype has more than one count but fewer than ten. The chain joins TRBV20-1 to TRBJ2-3; 11 positions agree with TRBD2. CDR1 and CDR2 (germline): DFQATT, SNEGSKA (reference sequence). The CDR3 is made up of 16 amino acids. Germline trimming cut 3 bases from V and 1 base from J; bases unmatched to any gene: 6. CDR3 sequence reads: CSASGLAGGRTDTQYF. The DNA of the CDR3 is TGCAGTGCTAGCGGTCTAGCGGGGGGCCGCACAGATACGCAGTATTTT.

The rearrangement uses TRBV3-1 and TRBJ1-4; TRBD1 matches at 9 bases. The germline CDR1 and CDR2 sequences are LGHDT and YNNKEL (reference sequence). The CDR3 has 14 amino acids. V trimming: 4 bases; J trimming: 8 bases; junction bases outside the gene matches: 5. The CDR3 DNA is TGTGCCAGCAGCCCCGGGGACAGGGACGAAAAACTGTTTTTT. Its protein is CASSPGDRDEKLFF.

CDR3 DNA: TGTGCCAGCAGCTTGGGGGAACGGGCCTACGAGCAGTACTTC. It encodes CASSLGERAYEQYF. The rearrangement joins TRBV7-9 to TRBJ2-7, with D perhaps assigned TRBD1 or TRBD2 (5 bases each). The CDR3 runs to 14 residues. Looked up from germline, CDR1 is SEHNR and CDR2 is FQNEAQ (reference sequence). Trimming shortened V by 3 bases and J by 2 bases, and 11 bases separated the two germline ends.

This clonotype was counted ten times or more. V is TRBV7-2 and J is TRBJ2-1, with a possible D match to TRBD1 (6 bases). CDR1 and CDR2 (germline): SGHTA, FQGNSA. V dropped 1 base and J dropped 7 bases, with 11 bases sitting between them. The CDR3 is 14 residues long. The CDR3 sequence is CASSLERTENEQFF. The CDR3 DNA is TGTGCCAGCAGCTTAGAGAGGACAGAGAATGAGCAGTTCTTC.

This chain uses TRBV18 with TRBJ2-3, with D tentatively TRBD1 (5 bases). Per germline, CDR1 KGHSH and CDR2 LQKENI. V shed 10 bases and J shed 2 bases, with 16 bases lying between them. The length of the CDR3 is 14 residues. Here the CDR3 reads CANSQGEITDTQYF. In DNA form, the CDR3 reads TGTGCCAACTCCCAAGGGGAAATCACAGATACGCAGTATTTT.